These T cell receptor beta chains were read from a single sample in a study of early T cells in non-severe SARS-CoV-2 infection. TCRdb fed the 5' RACE reads into MiXCR, producing one record per CDR3 protein. The repertoire holds about 48,000 distinct CDR3 sequences, with roughly an eighth as singletons. The sequencing input was whole blood. Receptors originate from an adult who was a healthcare worker with PCR-confirmed SARS-CoV-2 infection or an uninfected control (not recorded which). The conserved cysteine and the conserved F or W are not part of the CDR3 here. Each record gives: clone size, J gene, V gene, CDR3 protein. Clone size is stated in some rows and not others, as once, few, many or a class when expanded.

few	TRBJ2-1	TRBV14	ASSQEEPPAGVSYNEQF
many	TRBJ2-1	TRBV11-2	ASSFAEAYNEQF
many	TRBJ2-7	TRBV7-6	ASSTLGGQAVEQY
NA	TRBJ2-3	TRBV3-1	ASSPRSENKDTQY
NA	TRBJ1-1	TRBV28	ASTPRTGGRDTEAF
many	TRBJ2-4	TRBV7-9	ASSPGGRVNIQY
many	TRBJ1-4	TRBV7-6	ASSKGGSDEKLF
many	TRBJ1-4	TRBV12-3/TRBV12-4	ASSLTGRGGKLF
few	TRBJ1-1	TRBV29-1	SAGVAEAF
many	TRBJ2-1	TRBV20-1	SAPRTSGGGNEQF
few	TRBJ1-1	TRBV6-5	ASSQGGSHTEAF
NA	TRBJ2-7	TRBV3-1	ASSQRRGSYEQY
NA	TRBJ1-1	TRBV11-3	ASSLGDKNTEAF
NA	NA	TRBV7-2	ASIPKVSGGRTDTQH
many	TRBJ2-3	TRBV24-1	ATSDDSQEGGTQY
NA	TRBJ1-1	TRBV7-9	ASSLFEAF
few	TRBJ2-3	TRBV29-1	SVAWGEDTQY
NA	TRBJ1-1	TRBV4-1	ASSPHGRAEAF
NA	TRBJ2-2	TRBV7-3	ASSRTGEVGELF
few	TRBJ1-1	TRBV18	ASSPQGHTNTEAF
many	TRBJ2-7	TRBV29-1	SADPRGTGDEQY
many	TRBJ2-7	TRBV7-2	ASSIDRGYEQY
NA	TRBJ1-2	TRBV5-1	ASSQGGVIGYGYT
NA	TRBJ1-1	TRBV7-2	ASTPGKWGEAF
many	TRBJ2-3	TRBV4-2	ASSQEAGATDTQY
many	TRBJ1-1	TRBV30	AWSGQLNTEAF
NA	TRBJ2-1	TRBV4-1	ASSQLGKNNEQF
NA	TRBJ1-1	TRBV7-9	ASSLNSLNTEAF
many	TRBJ1-3	TRBV18	ASSPLIGDSGNTIY
NA	TRBJ2-1	TRBV11-2	ASSASDRPGREQF
many	TRBJ2-7	TRBV5-1	ASSLAGQLYEQY
many	TRBJ2-7	TRBV7-9	ASSLAAGGLDEQY
NA	TRBJ1-1	TRBV7-9	ASSRETGVTEAF
many	TRBJ1-3	TRBV6-1	ASSEDGGTGGYGNTIY
many	TRBJ2-2	TRBV30	AWSTQGATGELF
many	TRBJ1-1	TRBV7-3	ASSSGTNTEAF
many	TRBJ2-3	TRBV3-1	ASSMTRDGTQY
many	TRBJ2-4	TRBV4-1	ASSQDPAGGPGAKNIQY
few	TRBJ1-2	TRBV6-5	ASRDRTLYT
many	TRBJ2-7	TRBV27	ASSELSGTHFYEQY